The sequence of this TCR beta chain was determined in a study of cytomegalovirus exposure and HLA in healthy donors. Study-wide results and limits: Productive status was seen about 90% or about 30% of the time for most TCR beta V segments in an earlier analysis. Reported results showed that the classifier diagnosed cytomegalovirus status with high specificity and sensitivity.

The study ran its PCR with 60 Vbeta and 13 Jbeta primers. Repertoires were generated with immunoSEQ multiplex PCR, while TCRdb's copy carries only in-frame clones and drops some. The sample holds about 93,000 clones; around 78% are singletons and the top ten take approximately 0.56%. This clone was counted between two and nine times. Its antigen is as yet unknown. The V end lost 3 bases, the J end lost 2 bases, and 10 bases lay between the germline ends. The germline V gene has CDR1 MGHRA and CDR2 YSYEKL. This CDR3 is built from 15 residues. The V call is TRBV4-1, the J call TRBJ1-4; D not resolved. The source material was PBMCs. This receptor was taken from a man aged 30 to 39 in good health and CMV-seronegative. In nucleotides, the CDR3 is TGCGCCAGCAGCCAGAGGTTCGCGACTAATGAAAAACTGTTTTTT. Encoded protein: CASSQRFATNEKLFF.